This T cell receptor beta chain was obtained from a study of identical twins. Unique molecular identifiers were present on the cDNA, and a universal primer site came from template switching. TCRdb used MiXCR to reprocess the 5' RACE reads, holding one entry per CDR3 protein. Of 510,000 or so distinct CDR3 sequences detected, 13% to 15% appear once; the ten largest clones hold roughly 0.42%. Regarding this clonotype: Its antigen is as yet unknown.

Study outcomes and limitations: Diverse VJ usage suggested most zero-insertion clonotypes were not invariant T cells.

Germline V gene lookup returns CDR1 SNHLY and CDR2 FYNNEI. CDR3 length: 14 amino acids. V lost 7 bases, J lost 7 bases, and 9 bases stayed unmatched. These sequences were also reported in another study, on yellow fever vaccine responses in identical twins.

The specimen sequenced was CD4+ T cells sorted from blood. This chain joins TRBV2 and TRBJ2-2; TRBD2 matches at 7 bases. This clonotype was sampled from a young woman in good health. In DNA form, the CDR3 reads TGTGCCAGCATAGGACTAGTGAAGGACGGGGAGCTGTTTTTT. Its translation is CASIGLVKDGELFF.